This T cell receptor (beta chain) derives from a study of cytomegalovirus exposure and HLA in healthy donors. Whole-study findings and limits: Earlier analysis yielded a pattern in which most TCR beta V segments were productive about 87% or about 30% of the time. Presence/absence analyses treated sequencing depth as roughly uniform across donors. Within the data, a cluster of highly shared sequence variants was likely a sequencing artifact. In vitro checks showed that a few CMV-associated chains really do target CMV antigens.

This CDR3 has 13 residues. Germline values: CDR1 MNHEY, CDR2 SMNVEV (reference sequence). Trimming at V came to 7 bases and at J to 8 bases, leaving 5 bases not matched to a gene. The PCR contained 60 Vbeta and 13 Jbeta primers. The protocol was immunoSEQ multiplex PCR, while the TCRdb copy is restricted to in-frame clones and leaves out a portion. Of some 200,000 clones in the sample, 75% to 85% were seen once. To note about this clone: As yet, its antigen is unknown.

The material sequenced was PBMCs. The receptor's source is a woman between 40 and 50 years old in good health and CMV-seronegative. The genes are TRBV27 and TRBJ2-2, with 9 positions matching TRBD1. The CDR3 sequence: CASMDRGLGELFF. The CDR3 DNA follows: TGTGCCAGCATGGACAGGGGTTTGGGGGAGCTGTTTTTT.